These T cell receptor beta chains were read from a single sample in a study of T cells in Graves' hyperthyroidism and ophthalmopathy. MiXCR, run by TCRdb on the multiplex PCR reads, gives a single entry per CDR3 protein. The sample holds 700,000 or so distinct CDR3 sequences, approximately 14% seen once. The specimen sequenced was blood. The receptors come from a woman aged 50 to 60 with Graves' ophthalmopathy. Each CDR3 is given without its conserved first and last residue. Each record gives: J gene, V gene, D gene, clone size, CDR3 protein. A D gene is named only where the DNA matches it firmly. Only some rows state a clone size, as once, few, many or a class for expanded clones.

TRBJ2-1,TRBV2,.,.,ASRGREQL
TRBJ2-7,TRBV24-1,TRBD2,few,ATSDGGGTPYEQY
TRBJ2-7,TRBV9,TRBD1,few,ASSVGTGTGYEQY
TRBJ2-7,TRBV15,.,many,ATSREGFAPGTREQY
TRBJ2-1,TRBV5-8,TRBD2,.,ASRLGLAGEDEQF
TRBJ2-7,TRBV7-9,TRBD1,many,ASSSTRQGIYEQY
TRBJ2-1,TRBV27,TRBD2,many,ASTGEGRNEQF
TRBJ1-1,TRBV27,.,few,ASSLRYLRGRGTPEAF
TRBJ1-1,TRBV4-3,TRBD1,many,ASSQLQGSNTEAF
TRBJ2-7,TRBV5-1,.,few,ASSVTGLPSYEQY
TRBJ2-1,TRBV5-1,TRBD2,many,ASSSLAGTSGRGTYNEQF
TRBJ1-5,TRBV4-2,.,many,ASSQGAGGNQPQH
TRBJ2-7,TRBV20-1,TRBD1,few,SARPFDRGTYEQY
TRBJ2-5,TRBV28,.,many,ATSPGAEETQY
TRBJ1-6,TRBV27,.,.,ASKFTRDVSSPLH
TRBJ2-6,TRBV30,.,many,AHGSSGANVLT
TRBJ2-2,TRBV29-1,.,few,SVDGTSNTGELF
TRBJ2-2,TRBV12-3/TRBV12-4,.,many,ASSWSVGNTGELF
TRBJ1-5,TRBV6-2/TRBV6-3,.,many,ASSYSTLKNNQPQH
TRBJ2-1,TRBV4-3,.,few,ASSLQGTYNEQF
TRBJ2-7,TRBV4-3,TRBD2,.,ASSLGNGRYYEQY
TRBJ2-1,TRBV30,TRBD1,.,AWGAPGQGLYEQF
TRBJ2-3,TRBV2,TRBD1,many,ASRRQGGTDTQY
TRBJ1-2,TRBV29-1,TRBD1,.,SVEDRNRGSGYT
TRBJ2-5,TRBV27,.,many,ASSLSRAQETQY
TRBJ1-2,TRBV12-3/TRBV12-4,.,many,ASSSGPGTYGYT
TRBJ2-3,TRBV28,TRBD2,.,ASSRIAGGSTDTQY
TRBJ1-1,TRBV6-5,.,.,ASREVYRDTEAF
TRBJ2-5,TRBV7-9,.,many,ASSLATGSETQY
TRBJ2-3,TRBV5-6,.,.,ASSFGARRLSDTQY
TRBJ2-4,TRBV19,TRBD2,few,ASSSRTSESIQY
TRBJ2-5,TRBV6-1,.,many,ASRVFIQETQY
TRBJ2-1,TRBV6-2/TRBV6-3,TRBD2,many,ASSYSNGLAGMREQF
TRBJ2-7,TRBV7-9,.,.,ASSHPTDYEQY
TRBJ1-2,TRBV9,.,many,ASSVAGLEGYT
TRBJ2-3,TRBV9,TRBD2,few,ASSVTSGLTDTQY
TRBJ2-3,TRBV11-2,TRBD2,many,ASSLKLAGGDTQY
TRBJ2-7,TRBV2,.,many,ASTHEDYEQY
TRBJ2-7,TRBV7-2,TRBD2,few,ASSLGLSVEQY
TRBJ2-1,TRBV3-1,TRBD2,many,ASSTSGSGNEQF
TRBJ2-5,TRBV7-8,.,.,ASSRGTSQETQY
TRBJ2-7,TRBV6-2/TRBV6-3,TRBD1,many,ATYGQGINGSSYEQY
TRBJ2-7,TRBV30,TRBD2,many,AWSGVGTSGRREQY
TRBJ2-3,TRBV27,.,many,ASKAFGAPTDTQY
TRBJ1-4,TRBV28,TRBD1,.,ASSSNRGEEEKLF
TRBJ2-7,TRBV12-3/TRBV12-4,TRBD1,many,ASNIRGSSYEQY
TRBJ2-3,TRBV5-1,.,.,ASSQVGQWDTQY
TRBJ2-7,TRBV6-5,TRBD1,many,ASSYGEGAGPYEQY